The 5 T cell receptor beta chains given below trace back to one sample, sequenced in a study of regulatory T cells in long-lasting Graves disease. Time point specified: newly diagnosed GD, antithyroid drugs for less than 3 months. Following extraction of RNA from PBMCs, that RNA was used to make the TCR library. The TCR beta library used iRepertoire HTBI primers with Arm-PCR amplification of CDR3. TCRdb independently ran MiXCR on the multiplex PCR reads; one entry per CDR3 protein. The sample carries hundreds of thousands of distinct CDR3 sequences, 18% recorded once. The sample in question was peripheral blood mononuclear cells (PBMCs), obtained at new diagnosis, from a patient treated with antithyroid drugs. These receptors all come from a female donor with Graves disease.

This clonotype was counted between two and nine times. The J gene is TRBJ1-6, the V gene TRBV25-1; D perhaps matches TRBD1 (6 bases). The germline V gene encodes CDR1 MGHDK and CDR2 SYGVNS. V was trimmed by 1 base and J by 8 bases, leaving 15 bases between them. This CDR3 comprises 16 residues. CDR3 region: CASSESRGRRDSPLHF. CDR3 DNA: TGTGCCAGCAGTGAATCCAGGGGTCGTAGGGATTCACCCCTCCACTTT.

This clonotype was counted at least ten times. The J gene is TRBJ1-1, the V gene TRBV15; no clear D. V lost 5 bases and J 7 bases, leaving 11 bases between the germline ends. CDR1 LNHNV and CDR2 YYDKDF come from the germline V gene (reference sequence). The CDR3 has 12 residues. Here the CDR3 DNA reads TGTGCCACCAGCCGGACGGGCCTTGAAGCTTTCTTT. Translated: CATSRTGLEAFF.

This clonotype showed up many times. The chain uses TRBV28 and TRBJ1-4; TRBD1 is a possible D gene (5 bases). The CDR3 has 14 amino acids. Germline CDR1 reads MDHEN; CDR2 reads SYDVKM. Trimming pared 5 bases from V and 5 bases from J, leaving 12 bases between. Written as DNA, the CDR3 is TGTGCCAGCAGTGAGGGACGGACAAATGAAAAACTGTTTTTT. Amino acid sequence: CASSEGRTNEKLFF.

The rearrangement joins TRBV9 to TRBJ2-7; D is tentatively TRBD1 or TRBD2 (6 bases each). Germline V CDR1 and CDR2: SGDLS, YYNGEE. The CDR3 sequence is 17 residues long. V gave up 0 bases and J gave up 3 bases, with 19 bases separating them. As DNA, the CDR3 is TGTGCCAGCAGCGTAGCTTCCGGGGGCGCCGGTATCTACGAGCAGTACTTC. Translating it yields CASSVASGGAGIYEQYF.

At least ten counts were recorded for this clonotype. The chain employs TRBV28 and TRBJ2-2; D gene ambiguous. Germline V lookup: CDR1 MDHEN, CDR2 SYDVKM. With 3 bases removed from V and 2 bases from J, the gap between germline ends came to 7 bases. The CDR3 sequence is 14 residues long. The CDR3 nucleotides are TGTGCCAGCAGTTTCGGAAGAAACACCGGGGAGCTGTTTTTT. Encoded protein: CASSFGRNTGELFF.